This section outlines one TCR beta chain sequence together with its context. Its antigen is unknown. This CDR3 is also generated by other DNA sequences in the sample. Using immunoSEQ multiplex PCR, the repertoire was profiled, and TCRdb retains in-frame clones only, with some absent. The table has a few hundred thousand clones, around 90% seen once; the top ten hold about 3.4%. The CDR3 extends over 15 amino acids. Germline-derived CDR1 and CDR2 are MGHRA and YSYEKL. Trimming shortened V by 0 bases and J by 0 bases, and 9 bases separated the two germline ends. These data originate in a study of Ad26.COV2.S vaccination and SARS-CoV-2 variants. Notes on the study in general: Measures of TCR breadth and depth may have fallen short of total T cell responses. Recipients of vaccine and of placebo showed similar breadth of their non-spike TCR repertoires.

Documented treatment: around 19 received Ad26.COV2.S at low or high dose, single or two shots; roughly five received placebo; per-sample allocation not given. Sampling took place 63 days after the first vaccine or placebo injection. This adult donor, from Boston, was 18-55 years old. Immunization relied on an Ad26 vector, which expressed Wuhan-strain SARS-CoV-2 spike. Sequenced material: peripheral blood, taken in a trial of Ad26.COV2.S vaccine versus placebo. This receptor was identified in a person aged 18 to 65 who received the Ad26.COV2.S COVID-19 vaccine or a placebo. The chain joins TRBV4-1 to TRBJ2-7; D not certain. The CDR3 DNA follows: TGCGCCAGCAGCCAAGATAGATACAGCTCCTACGAGCAGTACTTC. This sequence encodes CASSQDRYSSYEQYF.